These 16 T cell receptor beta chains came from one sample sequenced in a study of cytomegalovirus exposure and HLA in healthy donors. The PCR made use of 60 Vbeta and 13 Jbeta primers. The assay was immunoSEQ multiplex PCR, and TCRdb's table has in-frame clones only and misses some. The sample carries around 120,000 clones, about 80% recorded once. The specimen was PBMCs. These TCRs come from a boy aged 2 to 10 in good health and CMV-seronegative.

The CDR3, as DNA: TGTGCCAGCTCCAGAGACAGCCAGGGGTCCTACGAGCAGTACGTC. Translated: CASSRDSQGSYEQYV. The rearrangement joins TRBV18 to TRBJ2-7; the D gene is possibly TRBD1 (6 bases). Trimming left V 6 bases short and J 1 base short, with 16 bases between. The CDR3 is made up of 15 amino acids. Germline V lookup: CDR1 KGHSH, CDR2 LQKENI.

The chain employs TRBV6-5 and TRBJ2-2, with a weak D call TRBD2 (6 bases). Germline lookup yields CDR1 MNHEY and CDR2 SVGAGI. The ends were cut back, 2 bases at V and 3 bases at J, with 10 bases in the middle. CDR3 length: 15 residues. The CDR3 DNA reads TGTGCCAGCAGTTACGCGGGACTTCACACCGGGGAGCTGTTTTTT. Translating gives CASSYAGLHTGELFF.

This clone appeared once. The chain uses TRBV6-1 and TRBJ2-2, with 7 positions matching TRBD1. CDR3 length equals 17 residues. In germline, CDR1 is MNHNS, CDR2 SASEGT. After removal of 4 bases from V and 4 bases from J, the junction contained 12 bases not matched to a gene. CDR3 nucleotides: TGTGCCAGCAGTGGATCCGGGACAGTCATAGTCACCGGGGAGCTGTTTTTT. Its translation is CASSGSGTVIVTGELFF.

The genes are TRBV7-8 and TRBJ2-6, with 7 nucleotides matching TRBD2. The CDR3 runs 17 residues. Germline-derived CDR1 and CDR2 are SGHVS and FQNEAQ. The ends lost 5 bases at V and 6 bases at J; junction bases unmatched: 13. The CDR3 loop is CASSLGPLALLANVLTF. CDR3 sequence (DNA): TGTGCCAGCAGCCTAGGCCCACTAGCGTTACTGGCCAACGTCCTGACTTTC.

CDR3 in amino acids: CASSRDREWEGYTF. The CDR3 coding sequence is TGTGCCAGCTCAAGAGACAGGGAATGGGAGGGCTACACCTTC. The chain is built from TRBV9 and TRBJ1-2; TRBD1 matches at 7 bases. The V gene's germline CDR1 is SGDLS and CDR2 YYNGEE. J lost 8 bases, V lost 7 bases, and 14 bases had no gene match. CDR3 length: 14 amino acids.

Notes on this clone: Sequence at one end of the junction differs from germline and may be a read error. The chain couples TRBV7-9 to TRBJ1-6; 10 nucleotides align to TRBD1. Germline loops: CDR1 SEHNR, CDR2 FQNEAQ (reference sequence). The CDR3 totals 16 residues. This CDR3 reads CSSSLEVGQGNSPLHF. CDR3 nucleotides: TGTTCCAGCAGCTTAGAGGTGGGACAGGGGAATTCACCCCTCCACTTT.

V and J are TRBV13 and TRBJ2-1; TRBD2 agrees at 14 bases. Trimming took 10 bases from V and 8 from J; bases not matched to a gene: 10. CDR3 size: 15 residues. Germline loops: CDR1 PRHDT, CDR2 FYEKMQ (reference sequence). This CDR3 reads CATRTSGGPLDEQFF. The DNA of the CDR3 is TGTGCCACCAGGACTAGCGGGGGGCCGCTGGATGAGCAGTTCTTC.

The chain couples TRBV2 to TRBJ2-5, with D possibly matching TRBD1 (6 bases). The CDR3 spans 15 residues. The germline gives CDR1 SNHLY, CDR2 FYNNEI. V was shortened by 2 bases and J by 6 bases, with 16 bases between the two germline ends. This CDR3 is CASSELRQDPQTQYF. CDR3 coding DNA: TGTGCCAGCAGTGAATTAAGACAGGACCCGCAGACCCAGTACTTC.

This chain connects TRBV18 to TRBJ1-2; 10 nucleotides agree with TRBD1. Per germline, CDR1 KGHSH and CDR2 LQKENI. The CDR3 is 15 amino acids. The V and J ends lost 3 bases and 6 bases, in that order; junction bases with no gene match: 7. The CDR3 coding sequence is TGTGCCAGCTCACCCTTACAGACAGGGGGCCATGGCTACACCTTC. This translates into CASSPLQTGGHGYTF.

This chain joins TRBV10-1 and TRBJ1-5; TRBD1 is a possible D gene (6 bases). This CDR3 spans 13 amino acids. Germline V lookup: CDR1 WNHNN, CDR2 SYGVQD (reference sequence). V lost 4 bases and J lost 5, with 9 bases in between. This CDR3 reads CASSAYRDQPQHF. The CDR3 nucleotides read TGCGCCAGCAGTGCCTACAGGGATCAGCCCCAGCATTTT.

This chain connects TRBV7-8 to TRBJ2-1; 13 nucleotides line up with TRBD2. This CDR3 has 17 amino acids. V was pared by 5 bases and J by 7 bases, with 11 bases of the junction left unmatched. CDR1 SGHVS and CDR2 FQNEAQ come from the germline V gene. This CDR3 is CASSDGTSGVKGNEQFF. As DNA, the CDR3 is TGTGCCAGCAGCGATGGGACTAGCGGGGTTAAGGGAAATGAGCAGTTCTTC.

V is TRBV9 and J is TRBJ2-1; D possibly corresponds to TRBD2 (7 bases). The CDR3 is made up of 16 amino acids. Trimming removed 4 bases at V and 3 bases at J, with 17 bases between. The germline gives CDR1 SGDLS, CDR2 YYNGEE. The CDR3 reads CASSLGGVPFYNEQFF. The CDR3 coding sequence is TGTGCCAGCAGCCTAGGGGGGGTACCTTTCTACAATGAGCAGTTCTTC.

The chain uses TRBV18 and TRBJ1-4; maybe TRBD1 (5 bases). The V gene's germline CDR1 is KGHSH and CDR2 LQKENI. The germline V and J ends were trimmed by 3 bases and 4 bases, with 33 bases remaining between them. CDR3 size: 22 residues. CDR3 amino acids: CASSPSPTGGSGRQVINEKLFF. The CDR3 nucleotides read TGTGCCAGCTCACCTTCACCGACCGGGGGAAGCGGCAGGCAGGTTATTAATGAAAAACTGTTTTTT.

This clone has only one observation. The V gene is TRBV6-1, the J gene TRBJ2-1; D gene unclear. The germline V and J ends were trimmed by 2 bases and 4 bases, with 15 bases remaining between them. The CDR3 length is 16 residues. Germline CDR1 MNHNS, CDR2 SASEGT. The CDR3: CASSEFLAPRYNEQFF. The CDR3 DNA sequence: TGTGCCAGCAGTGAATTTTTGGCACCCCGTTACAATGAGCAGTTCTTC.

CDR3 in DNA: TGTGCCAGCAGTTTCAGGGAAGGGGGTTTCAACACTGAAGCTTTCTTT. It specifies CASSFREGGFNTEAFF. The chain recombines TRBV27 with TRBJ1-1; possible D gene TRBD1, 6 bases. Per germline, CDR1 MNHEY and CDR2 SMNVEV (reference sequence). Trimming removed 3 bases at V and 2 bases at J, with 16 bases between. This CDR3 contains 16 residues.

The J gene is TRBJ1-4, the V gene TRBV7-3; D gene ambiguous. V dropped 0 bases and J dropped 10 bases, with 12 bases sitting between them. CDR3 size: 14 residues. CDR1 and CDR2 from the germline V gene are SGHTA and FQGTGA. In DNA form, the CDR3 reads TGTGCCAGCAGCTTAACGGTTGATACGCGAAAACTGTTTTTT. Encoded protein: CASSLTVDTRKLFF.